This T cell receptor (beta chain) was captured in a study of cytomegalovirus exposure and HLA in healthy donors. CDR1 and CDR2 from the germline V gene are SEHNR and FQNEAQ (reference sequence). Trimming pared 11 bases from V and 2 bases from J, leaving 27 bases between. There are 17 residues in the CDR3. Amplification used 60 Vbeta primers and 13 Jbeta primers. The assay was immunoSEQ multiplex PCR, and TCRdb's table has in-frame clones only and misses some. The repertoire consists of around 190,000 clones, with under 85% occurring once and the leading ten covering 1.5% to 2%. Points on this clone: What it recognizes is unknown.

Donors were nominally healthy when sampled, though unrecorded immune exposures were likely. The study, taken as a whole, reports: Cytomegalovirus association was assigned to approximately 160 TCR beta chains.

This chain connects TRBV7-9 to TRBJ2-5, with a possible D match to TRBD2 (6 bases). This receptor was taken from a woman younger than 35 in good health and CMV-seronegative. The source material was PBMCs. The chain's CDR3 is CAASSSYGLAPQETQYF. The CDR3 DNA is TGTGCCGCCAGCAGCTCTTACGGCCTAGCGCCGCAAGAGACCCAGTACTTC.